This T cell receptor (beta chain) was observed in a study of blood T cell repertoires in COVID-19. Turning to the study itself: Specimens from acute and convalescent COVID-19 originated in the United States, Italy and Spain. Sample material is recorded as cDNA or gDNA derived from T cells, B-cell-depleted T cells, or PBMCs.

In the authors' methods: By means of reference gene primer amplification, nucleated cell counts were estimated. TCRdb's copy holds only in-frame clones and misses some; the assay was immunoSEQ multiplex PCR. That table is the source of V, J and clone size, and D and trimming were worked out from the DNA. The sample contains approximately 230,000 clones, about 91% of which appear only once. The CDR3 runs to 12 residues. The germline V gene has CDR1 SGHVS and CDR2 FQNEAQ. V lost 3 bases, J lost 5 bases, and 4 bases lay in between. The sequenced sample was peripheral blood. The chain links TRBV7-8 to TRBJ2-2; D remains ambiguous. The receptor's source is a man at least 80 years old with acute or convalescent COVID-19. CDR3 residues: CASSLRTGELFF. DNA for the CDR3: TGTGCCAGCAGCTTGAGGACCGGGGAGCTGTTTTTT. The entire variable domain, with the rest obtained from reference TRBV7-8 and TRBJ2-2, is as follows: GAGVSQSPRYKVAKRGQDVALRCDPISGHVSLFWYQQALGQGPEFLTYFQNEAQLDKSGLPSDRFFAERPEGSVSTLKIQRTQQEDSAVYLCASSLRTGELFFGEGSRLTVL.